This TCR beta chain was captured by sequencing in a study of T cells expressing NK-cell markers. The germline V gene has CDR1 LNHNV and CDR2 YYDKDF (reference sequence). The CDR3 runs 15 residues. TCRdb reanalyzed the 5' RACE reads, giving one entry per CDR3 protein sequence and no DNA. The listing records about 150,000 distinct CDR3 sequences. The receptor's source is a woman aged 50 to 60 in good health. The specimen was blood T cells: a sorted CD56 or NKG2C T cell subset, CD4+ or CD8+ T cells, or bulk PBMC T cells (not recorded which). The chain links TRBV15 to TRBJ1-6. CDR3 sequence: CATSREGTNNSPLHF.